This T cell receptor (beta chain) was retrieved from a study of T cell changes during pregnancy in multiple sclerosis. In this sample, this clone turned up once. Only in-frame clones appear in the TCRdb table, and some are missing; sequencing was by immunoSEQ multiplex PCR. Counted here are over 50,000 clones, approximately 90% occurring once; the ten biggest clones make up roughly 1.4%. V gave up 7 bases and J gave up 8 bases, with 15 bases separating them. CDR1 SEHNR and CDR2 FQNEAQ come from the germline V gene (reference sequence). This CDR3 has 13 residues. The rearrangement uses TRBV7-9 and TRBJ2-1, with D possibly TRBD1 on 6 matching bases. The TCR comes from a female donor in good health, enrolled as a control in a pregnancy study. The sequencing used peripheral blood, collected in the third trimester of pregnancy. This CDR3 reads CASIQQGRDEQFF. CDR3 nucleotide sequence: TGTGCCAGCATCCAACAGGGTCGGGATGAGCAGTTCTTC.